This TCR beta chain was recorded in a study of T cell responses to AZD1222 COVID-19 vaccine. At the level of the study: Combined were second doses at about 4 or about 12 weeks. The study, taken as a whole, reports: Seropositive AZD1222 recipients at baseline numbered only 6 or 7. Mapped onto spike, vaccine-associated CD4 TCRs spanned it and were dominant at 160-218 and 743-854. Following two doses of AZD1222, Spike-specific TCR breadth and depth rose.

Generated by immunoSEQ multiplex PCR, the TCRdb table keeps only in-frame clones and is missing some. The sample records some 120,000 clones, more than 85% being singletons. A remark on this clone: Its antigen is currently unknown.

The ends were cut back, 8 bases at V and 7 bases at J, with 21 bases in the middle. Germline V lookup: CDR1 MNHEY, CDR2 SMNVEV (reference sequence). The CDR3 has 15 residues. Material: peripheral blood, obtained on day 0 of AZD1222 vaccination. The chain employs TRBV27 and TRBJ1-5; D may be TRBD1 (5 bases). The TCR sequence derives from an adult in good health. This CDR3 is CASRPSGGRGQPQHF. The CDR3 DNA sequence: TGTGCCAGCCGCCCTTCGGGGGGAAGAGGACAGCCCCAGCATTTT.